One T cell receptor (beta chain) is described in this entry. CDR3 size: 15 residues. CDR1 and CDR2 (germline): ENHRY, SYGVKD. The germline V and J ends were trimmed by 0 bases and 4 bases, with 11 bases remaining between them. The study amplified TCR beta CDR3 regions using RNA transcripts. Second-round multiplex PCR came after first-round RT-PCR with HTBI primers. TCRdb recomputed calls from the multiplex PCR reads with MiXCR, one row per CDR3 protein. This table has about 740,000 distinct CDR3 sequences, 35% to 50% appearing once. The data were obtained in a study of Graves' ophthalmopathy and Graves' hyperthyroidism.

The sequencing sample was made of peripheral blood. The rearrangement uses TRBV10-3 and TRBJ2-3; D is unresolved. This TCR was recovered from an adult man with Graves' ophthalmopathy. The CDR3 reads CAISESGSVADTQYF. CDR3 nucleotides: TGTGCCATCAGTGAGTCTGGCTCCGTGGCAGATACGCAGTATTTT.